These 15 T cell receptor beta chains were sequenced from one sample in a study of T cells in Graves' hyperthyroidism and ophthalmopathy. Amplification yielded TCR beta CDR3 regions, with RNA transcripts as the source. The HTBI primer set served for first-round RT-PCR of the TCR CDR3. TCRdb reanalysed the multiplex PCR reads using MiXCR and keeps one entry per CDR3 protein. The sample records 600,000 or so distinct CDR3 sequences, more than 14% being singletons. Sequencing was performed on blood. The receptors come from a woman in her 50s with Graves' ophthalmopathy.

The sample holds many counts of this clonotype. The chain uses TRBV12-3 or TRBV12-4 and TRBJ1-2; D gene uncertain. With 7 bases removed from V and 2 bases from J, the gap between germline ends came to 11 bases. The CDR3 contains 13 residues. As DNA, the CDR3 is TGTGCCAGCACCATAGGCGCAAACTATGGCTACACCTTC. It codes for CASTIGANYGYTF.

This chain links TRBV28 with TRBJ1-5; the match to TRBD1 covers 8 bases. CDR1 and CDR2 (germline): MDHEN, SYDVKM. CDR3 length: 16 amino acids. With 8 bases clipped from V and 0 bases from J, the junction kept 9 bases outside the gene matches. As DNA, the CDR3 is TGTGCCAGCTTTTATACAGGGGGAAATAGCAATCAGCCCCAGCATTTT. Translating it yields CASFYTGGNSNQPQHF.

This clonotype was seen repeatedly, ten times or more. This chain connects TRBV20-1 to TRBJ2-1; 9 nucleotides align to TRBD2. The CDR3 runs to 14 residues. J lost 7 bases, V lost 5 bases, and 9 bases had no gene match. Germline CDR1 reads DFQATT; CDR2 reads SNEGSKA (reference sequence). DNA for the CDR3: TGCAGTGCTGAAGAACCAGCGGGAGGTAATGAGCAGTTCTTC. Translating gives CSAEEPAGGNEQFF.

This clonotype was found a few times. This chain joins TRBV6-1 and TRBJ1-2; the D gene is possibly TRBD1 (6 bases). The CDR3 runs 13 residues. The V gene lost 5 bases and the J gene lost 5 bases, with 12 bases spanning the gap. Germline-derived CDR1 and CDR2 are MNHNS and SASEGT. CDR3 sequence reads: CASSSRQEYGYTF. CDR3 bases: TGTGCCAGCAGTTCCCGACAGGAATATGGCTACACCTTC.

At least ten counts were recorded for this clonotype. In nucleotides, the CDR3 is TGTGCCAGCAAAGGGACAGGGAATTACGAGCAGTACTTC. Translating gives CASKGTGNYEQYF. The chain joins TRBV27 to TRBJ2-7, with 9 nucleotides matching TRBD1. CDR1 and CDR2 from the germline V gene are MNHEY and SMNVEV (reference sequence). The trim removed 7 bases at V and 4 bases at J, leaving 5 bases unmatched. The CDR3 contains 13 residues.

The CDR3 sequence is CASSVTRRSSYEQYF. CDR3 bases: TGTGCCAGTAGTGTAACTAGGAGGAGCTCCTACGAGCAGTACTTC. The chain carries TRBV19 and TRBJ2-7; D perhaps matches TRBD2 (5 bases). Germline V CDR1 and CDR2: LNHDA, SQIVND (reference sequence). Trimming shortened V by 5 bases and J by 0 bases, and 14 bases separated the two germline ends. The length of the CDR3 is 15 residues. Drawing the rest from reference TRBV19 and TRBJ2-7, the complete variable domain is DGGITQSPKYLFRKEGQNVTLSCEQNLNHDAMYWYRQDPGQGLRLIYYSQIVNDFQKGDIAEGYSVSREKKESFPLTVTSAQKNPTAFYLCASSVTRRSSYEQYFGPGTRLTVT.

This clonotype has ten or more counts. The V call is TRBV29-1, the J call TRBJ2-1; 9 bases are a match to TRBD2. The CDR3 has 13 amino acids. Trimming at V came to 6 bases and at J to 6 bases, leaving 6 bases not matched to a gene. The germline CDR1 and CDR2 sequences are SQVTM and ANQGSEA. The CDR3 nucleotides read TGCAGCGTAGTAGCGGGAGTATCCAATGAGCAGTTCTTC. Translating it yields CSVVAGVSNEQFF.

This clonotype was recorded at least ten times. V usage is TRBV9 and J usage is TRBJ2-1; 8 nucleotides agree with TRBD2. After removal of 0 bases from V and 9 bases from J, the junction contained 11 bases not matched to a gene. This CDR3 has 16 residues. In germline, CDR1 is SGDLS, CDR2 YYNGEE. The CDR3 protein is CASSVGSGGLRGEQFF. In DNA form, the CDR3 reads TGTGCCAGCAGCGTAGGGTCGGGAGGGCTTCGAGGTGAGCAGTTCTTC.

About this clonotype itself: Compared with germline, one end of the junction differs, possibly owing to a read error. The chain is built from TRBV27 and TRBJ2-1; a possible D gene is TRBD2 (7 bases). The CDR3 has 16 amino acids. The germline V gene has CDR1 MNHEY and CDR2 SMNVEV (reference sequence). In DNA, the CDR3 is TGTGCCGGCAGGAGAGGGGGGGGAAGCTCCTACAATGAGCAGTTCTTC. It translates to CAGRRGGGSSYNEQFF.

This clonotype came up a few times. V is TRBV29-1 and J is TRBJ2-1, with D possibly being TRBD1 or TRBD2 (5 bases each). V dropped 7 bases and J dropped 14 bases, with 18 bases sitting between them. The germline gives CDR1 SQVTM, CDR2 ANQGSEA. CDR3 size: 11 residues. The CDR3 here is CSALGTPSEFF. CDR3 coding DNA: TGCAGCGCCCTAGGGACCCCGAGTGAGTTCTTC.

On this clonotype itself: A much bigger clone sits one base away, suggesting this may be a read error. This chain joins TRBV19 and TRBJ2-5; 8 positions agree with TRBD1. The CDR3 totals 12 residues. CDR1 is LNHDA, CDR2 SQIVND, per germline (reference sequence). CDR3 sequence: CASGGQGETHYF. CDR3 DNA: TGTGCCAGTGGTGGACAGGGAGAGACCCACTACTTC. Based on the CDR3 plus reference TRBV19 and TRBJ2-5, the full variable domain is DGGITQSPKYLFRKEGQNVTLSCEQNLNHDAMYWYRQDPGQGLRLIYYSQIVNDFQKGDIAEGYSVSREKKESFPLTVTSAQKNPTAFYLCASGGQGETHYFGPGTRLLVL.

This clonotype has a handful of counts. The rearrangement links TRBV12-3 or TRBV12-4 to TRBJ2-6; maybe TRBD1 (5 bases). The CDR3 has 17 amino acids. Trimming took 2 bases from V and 1 from J, leaving 12 bases between them. DNA for the CDR3: TGTGCCAGCAGTTTATGGGCAGGGTTTTCTGGGGCCAACGTCCTGACTTTC. Its protein product is CASSLWAGFSGANVLTF.

This chain links TRBV12-5 with TRBJ2-7; weak D call: TRBD1 (6 bases). The CDR3 is made up of 17 amino acids. Germline V lookup: CDR1 LGHNT, CDR2 FRNRAP. With 1 base removed from V and 0 bases from J, the gap between germline ends came to 16 bases. CDR3 DNA: TGTGCTAGTGGTTTGGCCCCTAGACAGGCGTTCTCCTACGAGCAGTACTTC. Its translation: CASGLAPRQAFSYEQYF.

V is TRBV9 and J is TRBJ2-3, with D possibly being TRBD1 or TRBD2 (5 bases each). CDR3 size: 15 residues. Trimming took 2 bases from V and 6 from J, leaving 16 bases between them. The germline gives CDR1 SGDLS, CDR2 YYNGEE. The CDR3 protein is CASSVPRWGRDTQYF. DNA for the CDR3: TGTGCCAGCAGCGTCCCGCGGTGGGGACGGGATACGCAGTATTTT.

Details on this clonotype: A read error may be the cause here, since a much bigger clone is one base away. V and J are TRBV28 and TRBJ1-1; D call uncertain. Germline CDR1 is MDHEN and CDR2 is SYDVKM. CDR3 length equals 14 residues. The CDR3 here is CASSSISLNTGAFF. In DNA, the CDR3 is TGTGCCAGCAGTTCGATATCATTGAACACTGGAGCTTTCTTT.